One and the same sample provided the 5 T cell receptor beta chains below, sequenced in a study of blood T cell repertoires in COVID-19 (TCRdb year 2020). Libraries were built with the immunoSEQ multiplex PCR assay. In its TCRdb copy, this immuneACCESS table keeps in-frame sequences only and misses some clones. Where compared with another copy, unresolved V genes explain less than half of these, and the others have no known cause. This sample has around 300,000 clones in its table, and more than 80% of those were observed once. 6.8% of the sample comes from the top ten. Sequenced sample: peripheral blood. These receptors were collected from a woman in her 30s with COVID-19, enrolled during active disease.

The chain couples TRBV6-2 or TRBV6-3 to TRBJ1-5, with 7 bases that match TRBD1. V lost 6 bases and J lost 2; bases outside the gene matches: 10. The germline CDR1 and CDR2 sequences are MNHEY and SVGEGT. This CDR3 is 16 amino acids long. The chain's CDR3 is CASSQHRGRGNQPQHF. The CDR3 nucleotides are TGTGCCAGCAGCCAACACAGGGGTCGGGGCAATCAGCCCCAGCATTTT.

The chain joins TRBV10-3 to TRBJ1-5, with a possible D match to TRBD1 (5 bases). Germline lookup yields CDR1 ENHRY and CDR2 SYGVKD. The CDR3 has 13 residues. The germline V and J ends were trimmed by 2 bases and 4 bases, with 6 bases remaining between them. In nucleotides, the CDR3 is TGTGCCATCAGTGAGGACAGAAATCAGCCCCAGCATTTT. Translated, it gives CAISEDRNQPQHF.

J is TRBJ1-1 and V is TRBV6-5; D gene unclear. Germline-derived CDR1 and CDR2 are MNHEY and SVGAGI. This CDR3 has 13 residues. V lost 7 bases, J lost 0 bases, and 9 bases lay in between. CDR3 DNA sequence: TGTGCCAGCACGAGGGCCATGAACACTGAAGCTTTCTTT. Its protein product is CASTRAMNTEAFF.

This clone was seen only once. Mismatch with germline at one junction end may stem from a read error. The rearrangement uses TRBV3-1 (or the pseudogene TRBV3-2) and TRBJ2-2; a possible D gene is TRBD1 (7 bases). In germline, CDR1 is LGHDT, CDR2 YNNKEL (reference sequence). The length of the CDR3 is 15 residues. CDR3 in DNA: TGTGCCAGCCGCCAGGGGGGTACGAACACCGGGGAGCTGTTTTTT. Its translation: CASRQGGTNTGELFF.

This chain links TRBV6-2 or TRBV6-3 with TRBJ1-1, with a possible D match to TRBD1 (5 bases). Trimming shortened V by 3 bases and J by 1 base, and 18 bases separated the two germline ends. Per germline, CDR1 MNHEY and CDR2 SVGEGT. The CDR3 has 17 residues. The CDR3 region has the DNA TGTGCCAGCAGTTATTCGAGGGACCCTAGCGGGAACACTGAAGCTTTCTTT. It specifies CASSYSRDPSGNTEAFF.